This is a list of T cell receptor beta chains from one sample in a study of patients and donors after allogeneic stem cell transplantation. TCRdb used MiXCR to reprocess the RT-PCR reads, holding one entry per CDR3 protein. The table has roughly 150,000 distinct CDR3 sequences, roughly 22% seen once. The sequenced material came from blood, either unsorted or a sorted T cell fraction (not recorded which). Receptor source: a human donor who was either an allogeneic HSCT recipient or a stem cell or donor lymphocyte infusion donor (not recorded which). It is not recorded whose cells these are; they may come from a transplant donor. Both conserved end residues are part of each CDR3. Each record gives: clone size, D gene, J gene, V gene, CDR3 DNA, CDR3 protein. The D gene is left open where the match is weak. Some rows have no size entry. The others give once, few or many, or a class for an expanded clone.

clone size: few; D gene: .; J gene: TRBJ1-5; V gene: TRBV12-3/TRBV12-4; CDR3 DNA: TGTGCCAGCAGTCCGACAGGCGGCGGCAATCAGCCCCAGCATTTT; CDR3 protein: CASSPTGGGNQPQHF
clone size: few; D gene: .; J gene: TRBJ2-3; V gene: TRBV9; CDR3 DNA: TGTGCCAGCAGCGGGATGGACAGCCCCACAGATACGCAGTATTTT; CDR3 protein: CASSGMDSPTDTQYF
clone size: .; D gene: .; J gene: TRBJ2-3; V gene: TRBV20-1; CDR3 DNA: TGCAGTGCTAGTTCCCCCAGTGACAGAGGCACAGATACGCAGTATTTT; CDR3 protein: CSASSPSDRGTDTQYF
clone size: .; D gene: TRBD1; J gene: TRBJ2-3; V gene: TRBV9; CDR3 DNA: TGTGCCAGCAGGCCGGGACAGGGGGGTAATACGCAGTATTTT; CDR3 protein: CASRPGQGGNTQYF
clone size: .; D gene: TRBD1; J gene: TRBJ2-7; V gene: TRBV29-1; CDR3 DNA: TGCAGCGCTTTATTGGGACAGCCCTACGAGCAGTACTTC; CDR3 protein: CSALLGQPYEQYF
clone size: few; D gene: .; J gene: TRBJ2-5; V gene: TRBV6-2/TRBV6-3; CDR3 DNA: TGTGCCAGCAGTTACTTCAGGGCGGAAGAGACCCAGTACTTC; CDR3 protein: CASSYFRAEETQYF
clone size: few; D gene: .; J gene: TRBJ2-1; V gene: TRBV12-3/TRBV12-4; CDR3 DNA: TGTGCCAGCAGTTTAACAGCGACCTCCTACAATGAGCAGTTCTTC; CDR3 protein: CASSLTATSYNEQFF
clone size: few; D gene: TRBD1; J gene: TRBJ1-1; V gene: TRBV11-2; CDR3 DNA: TGTGCCAGCAGCTTATCGGGACAGGTGGGCACTGAAGCTTTCTTT; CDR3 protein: CASSLSGQVGTEAFF
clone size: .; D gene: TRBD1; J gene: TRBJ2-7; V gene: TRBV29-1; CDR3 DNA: TGCAGCGTTGAAGAGGGGACAGGAACCTACGAGCAGTACTTC; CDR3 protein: CSVEEGTGTYEQYF
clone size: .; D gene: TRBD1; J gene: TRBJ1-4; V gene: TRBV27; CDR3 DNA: TGTGCCAGCAGTCAACCGGGACAGCCTAATGAAAAACTGTTTTTT; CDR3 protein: CASSQPGQPNEKLFF
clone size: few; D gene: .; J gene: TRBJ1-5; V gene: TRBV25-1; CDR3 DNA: TGTGCCAGCAGCCACTTGGCCGGGGAGCCCCAGCATTTT; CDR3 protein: CASSHLAGEPQHF
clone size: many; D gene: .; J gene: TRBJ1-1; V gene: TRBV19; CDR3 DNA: TGTGCCAGTGGGACTGTGAACACTGAAGCTTTCTTT; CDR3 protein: CASGTVNTEAFF
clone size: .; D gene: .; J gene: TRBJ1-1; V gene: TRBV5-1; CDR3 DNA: TGCGCCAGCAGCTTGGCCGGGACCCGGGCTTTCTTT; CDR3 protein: CASSLAGTRAFF
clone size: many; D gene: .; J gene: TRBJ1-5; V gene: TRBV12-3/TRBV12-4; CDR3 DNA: TGTGCCAGCAGGCCAGGGTTCCCGGACAATCAGCCCCAGCATTTT; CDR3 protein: CASRPGFPDNQPQHF
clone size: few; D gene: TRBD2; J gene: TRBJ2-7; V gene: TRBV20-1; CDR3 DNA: TGCAGTGCCAGTCGGGGGGGGCGCACCTACGAGCAGTACTTC; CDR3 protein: CSASRGGRTYEQYF
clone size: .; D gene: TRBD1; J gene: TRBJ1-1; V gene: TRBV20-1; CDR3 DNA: TGCAGTGCTACCCGGACAGGGGCGAACACTGAAGCTTTCTTT; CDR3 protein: CSATRTGANTEAFF
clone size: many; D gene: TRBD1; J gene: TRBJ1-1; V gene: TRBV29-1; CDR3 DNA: TGCAGCGTTGAAGGCATTCGAGGGGGCAACACTGAAGCTTTCTTT; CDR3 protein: CSVEGIRGGNTEAFF
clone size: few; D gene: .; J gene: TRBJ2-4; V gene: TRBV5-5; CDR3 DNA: TGTGCCAGCAGCTTGGTCCTCAGATTAAGGCCAAACATTCAGTACTTC; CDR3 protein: CASSLVLRLRPNIQYF
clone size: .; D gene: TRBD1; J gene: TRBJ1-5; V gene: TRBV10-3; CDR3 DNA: TGTGCCATCAGTGCGTACGGGACAGGGGGCTTCAATCAGCCCCAGCATTTT; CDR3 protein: CAISAYGTGGFNQPQHF
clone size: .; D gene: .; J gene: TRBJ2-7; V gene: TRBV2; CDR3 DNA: TGTGCCAGCAGTGACCGGGACAACTCCTACGAGCAGTACTTC; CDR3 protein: CASSDRDNSYEQYF
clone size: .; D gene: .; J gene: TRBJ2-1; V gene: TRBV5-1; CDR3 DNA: TGCGCCAGCAGCCTAGGTATTAGCGGACACAATGAGCAGTTCTTC; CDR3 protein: CASSLGISGHNEQFF
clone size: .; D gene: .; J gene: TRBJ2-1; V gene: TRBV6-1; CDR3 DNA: TGTGCCAGCAGTGTGGGGGGCCTCTCCTACAATGAGCAGTTCTTC; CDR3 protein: CASSVGGLSYNEQFF
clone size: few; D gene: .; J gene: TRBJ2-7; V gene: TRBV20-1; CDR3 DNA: TGCAGTGCTAGAGTCTCCACGGACAGCAACTACGAGCAGTACTTC; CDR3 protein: CSARVSTDSNYEQYF
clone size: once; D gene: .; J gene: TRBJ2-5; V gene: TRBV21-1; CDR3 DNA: TGTGCCAGCAGGGGGGCTAGCGGGATACGACGGTACTTC; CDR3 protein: CASRGASGIRRYF
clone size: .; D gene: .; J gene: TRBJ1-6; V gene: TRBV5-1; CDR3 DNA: TGCGCCAGCCGGGGAACCTCCTTGGATAATTCACCCCTCCACTTT; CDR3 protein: CASRGTSLDNSPLHF